Shown below are 10 T cell receptor beta chains from a single sample sequenced in a study of naive and memory T cell subsets (dated by TCRdb to about 2017). The library was made by UMI-ligation and nested PCR. Sequencing used an Illumina MiSeq. The beta constant-region primer consisted of an equimolar mixture of two oligonucleotides that together covered TRBC1 and TRBC2. Four rounds of PCR were used to amplify ligated cDNA, with nested alpha and beta constant-region primers being used together with the SP2 primer. Using fastp trimming at Q25 and MiXCR clonotype assembly, TCRdb reanalyzed the public sequencing data and kept in-frame beta chains. For every CDR3 protein sequence, its rows merge into one entry that carries the most common genes and DNA. The sample table shows some 82,000 distinct CDR3 sequences, and 9% to 9.5% are seen once. The ten largest clonotypes hold approximately 1.1% of the sample.

Sequences were obtained from naive CD8+ T cells from blood. The cell subset or site label corresponds to: naive T cells, CD45RA high CD27+. Receptor source: a human donor in good health.

This clonotype was seen at least ten times. This sequence joins TRBV29-1 and TRBJ2-7, with a tentative D call TRBD1 (6 bases). The V end lost 6 bases, the J end lost 1 base, and 10 bases lay between the germline ends. Germline-derived CDR1 and CDR2 are SQVTM and ANQGSEA. CDR3 size: 12 residues. Written as DNA, the CDR3 is TGCAGCGTCGGACAGAGGTCCTACGAGCAGTACTTC. This codes for CSVGQRSYEQYF.

This clonotype was seen many times. The chain recombines TRBV5-1 with TRBJ2-7; unclear D gene. V lost 1 base, J lost 3 bases, and 17 bases lay in between. Germline CDR1 is SGHRS and CDR2 is YFSETQ. The CDR3 spans 16 residues. CDR3 nucleotide sequence: TGCGCCAGCAGCTTGTCTGCAGGCCCAAGGGACTACGAGCAGTACTTC. It yields the protein CASSLSAGPRDYEQYF.

In its sample, this clonotype was seen many times. The chain has TRBV6-5 and TRBJ2-7; D not resolved. Germline V gives CDR1 MNHEY, CDR2 SVGAGI. This CDR3 comprises 12 residues. V was trimmed by 6 bases and J by 0 bases, leaving 6 bases between them. The CDR3 nucleotides read TGTGCCAGCAGCTCCCCCTCCTACGAGCAGTACTTC. It specifies CASSSPSYEQYF.

This clonotype was seen only a few times. The chain recombines TRBV28 with TRBJ1-4, with D perhaps matching TRBD1 (5 bases). The V end was cut by 6 bases, the J end by 8 bases, with 19 bases between. The CDR3 loop spans 15 amino acids. Germline V gene data show CDR1 as MDHEN and CDR2 as SYDVKM. DNA of the CDR3: TGTGCCAGCAGGGACACCGGGACGGGAGACGAAAAACTGTTTTTT. It specifies CASRDTGTGDEKLFF.

J is TRBJ2-1 and V is TRBV29-1; 13 positions agree with TRBD2. J lost 4 bases, V lost 8 bases, and 8 bases had no gene match. CDR1 and CDR2 (germline): SQVTM, ANQGSEA. The CDR3 runs 15 residues. Here the CDR3 reads CSLQGLAGTYNEQFF. For the CDR3, the DNA is TGCAGCCTTCAGGGACTAGCGGGGACATACAATGAGCAGTTCTTC.

This clonotype was detected a few times. The CDR3 DNA sequence: TGCAGTGCCCCGATGGGGTTCTTGAACACTGAAGCTTTCTTT. This encodes CSAPMGFLNTEAFF. V and J are TRBV20-1 and TRBJ1-1; no clear D gene. The CDR3 totals 14 residues. The germline gives CDR1 DFQATT, CDR2 SNEGSKA (reference sequence). Trimming took off 6 bases at V and 0 bases at J, with 14 bases between the two ends.

This clonotype occurred many times. The V gene is TRBV9, the J gene TRBJ2-7; D call uncertain. In germline, CDR1 is SGDLS, CDR2 YYNGEE. Trimming cost V 6 bases and J 2 bases, with 12 bases left between them. This CDR3 region has 13 residues. DNA of the CDR3: TGTGCCAGCAATGACGGAATAGCCTACGAGCAGTACTTC. Translated, it gives CASNDGIAYEQYF.

V is TRBV18 and J is TRBJ2-1; 7 bases map to TRBD2. Germline-derived CDR1 and CDR2 are KGHSH and LQKENI. This CDR3 has 15 residues. Germline trimming cut 4 bases from V and 0 bases from J; bases unmatched to any gene: 3. Written as DNA, the CDR3 is TGTGCCAGCTCACTGGGGGGGAACTCCTACAATGAGCAGTTCTTC. This translates into CASSLGGNSYNEQFF.

In this sample, this clonotype turned up many times. The rearrangement joins TRBV7-9 to TRBJ2-1; 7 positions match TRBD1. The CDR3 spans 13 residues. V shed 5 bases and J 2 bases; nucleotides not matched to a gene: 0. Germline assignment: CDR1 SEHNR and CDR2 FQNEAQ (reference sequence). CDR3 amino acids: CASSGTAYNEQFF. CDR3 DNA: TGTGCCAGCAGCGGGACAGCCTACAATGAGCAGTTCTTC.

The rearrangement links TRBV30 to TRBJ1-2; tentatively, D is TRBD1 (6 bases). CDR1 GTSNPN and CDR2 SVGIG come from the germline V gene (reference sequence). This CDR3 has 14 amino acids. Trimming removed 4 bases from V and 2 bases from J, with 14 bases in between. CDR3 sequence (DNA): TGTGCCTGGACCCCCCCCGGGACAAACTATGGCTACACCTTC. Translating it yields CAWTPPGTNYGYTF.